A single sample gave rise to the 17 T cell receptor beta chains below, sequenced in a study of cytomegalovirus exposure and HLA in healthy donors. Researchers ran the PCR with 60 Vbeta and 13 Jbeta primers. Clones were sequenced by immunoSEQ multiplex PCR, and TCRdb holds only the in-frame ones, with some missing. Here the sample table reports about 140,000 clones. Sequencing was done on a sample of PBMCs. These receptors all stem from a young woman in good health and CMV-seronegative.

CDR3 bases: TGCAGCTCGCGGAGGGGACCAGGGGGGTTTAGCAATCAGCCCCAGCATTTT. It specifies CSSRRGPGGFSNQPQHF. The V gene is TRBV29-1, the J gene TRBJ1-5, with 7 bases aligning to TRBD1. Per the germline V gene, CDR1 is SQVTM and CDR2 is ANQGSEA. This CDR3 has 17 residues. V was clipped by 8 bases and J by 0 bases; unmatched bases: 16. Drawing the rest from reference TRBV29-1 and TRBJ1-5, the complete variable domain is SAVISQKPSRDICQRGTSLTIQCQVDSQVTMMFWYRQQPGQSLTLIATANQGSEATYESGFVIDKFPISRPNLTFSTLTVSNMSPEDSSIYLCSSRRGPGGFSNQPQHFGDGTRLSIL.

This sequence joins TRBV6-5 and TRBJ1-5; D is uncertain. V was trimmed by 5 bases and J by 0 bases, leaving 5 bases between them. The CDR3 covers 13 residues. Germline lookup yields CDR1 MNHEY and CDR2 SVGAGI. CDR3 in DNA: TGTGCCAGCAGTCTAGTTAGCAATCAGCCCCAGCATTTT. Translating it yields CASSLVSNQPQHF.

The CDR3, as DNA: TGTGCCTGGGCTCCGCTCCACGTCCTCTCGGACACTGAAGCTTTCTTT. It translates to CAWAPLHVLSDTEAFF. This chain joins TRBV30 and TRBJ1-1; no clear D gene. The CDR3 totals 16 residues. V was shortened by 5 bases and J by 3 bases, with 22 bases between the two germline ends. Germline CDR1 GTSNPN, CDR2 SVGIG (reference sequence).

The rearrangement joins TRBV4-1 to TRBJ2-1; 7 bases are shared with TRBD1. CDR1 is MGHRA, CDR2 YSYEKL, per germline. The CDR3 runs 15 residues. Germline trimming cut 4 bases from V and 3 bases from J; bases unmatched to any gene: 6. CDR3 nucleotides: TGCGCCAGCAGCCGGGGTCGGACAGGCTACAATGAGCAGTTCTTC. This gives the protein CASSRGRTGYNEQFF.

CDR3 DNA: TGTGCCAGTAGTGGGGGCCTTCTGCTGGGGTACAATGAGCAGTTCTTC. This encodes CASSGGLLLGYNEQFF. V is TRBV19 and J is TRBJ2-1; possible D gene TRBD1, 6 bases. CDR1 LNHDA and CDR2 SQIVND come from the germline V gene (reference sequence). The length of the CDR3 is 16 residues. Between the trimmed V and J ends, which lost 5 bases and 4 bases, there was a span of 18 bases.

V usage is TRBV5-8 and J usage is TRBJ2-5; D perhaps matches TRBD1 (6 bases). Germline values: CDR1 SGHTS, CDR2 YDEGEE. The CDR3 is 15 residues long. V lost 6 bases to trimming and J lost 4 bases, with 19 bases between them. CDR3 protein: CASNDNRVGRETQYF. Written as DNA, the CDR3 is TGTGCCAGCAACGACAACAGGGTCGGTCGAGAGACCCAGTACTTC.

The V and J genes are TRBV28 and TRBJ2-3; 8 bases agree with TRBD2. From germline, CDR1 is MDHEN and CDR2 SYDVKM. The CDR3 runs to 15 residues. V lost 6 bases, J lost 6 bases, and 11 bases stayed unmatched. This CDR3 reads CASRRVAGLWDTQYF. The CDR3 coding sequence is TGTGCCAGCAGACGGGTAGCGGGGCTCTGGGATACGCAGTATTTT.

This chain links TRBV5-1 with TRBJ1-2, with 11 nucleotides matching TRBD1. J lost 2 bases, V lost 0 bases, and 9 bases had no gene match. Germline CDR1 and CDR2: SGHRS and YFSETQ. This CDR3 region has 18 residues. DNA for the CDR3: TGCGCCAGCAGCTTGGGATTCCGGGACAGGGGGGGCAACTATGGCTACACCTTC. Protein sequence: CASSLGFRDRGGNYGYTF.

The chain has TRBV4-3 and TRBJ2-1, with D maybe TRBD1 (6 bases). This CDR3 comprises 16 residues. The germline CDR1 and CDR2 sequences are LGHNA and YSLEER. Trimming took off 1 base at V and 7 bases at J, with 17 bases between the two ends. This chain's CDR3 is CASSQVWAPTGNEQFF. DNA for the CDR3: TGCGCCAGCAGCCAAGTTTGGGCCCCGACAGGTAATGAGCAGTTCTTC.

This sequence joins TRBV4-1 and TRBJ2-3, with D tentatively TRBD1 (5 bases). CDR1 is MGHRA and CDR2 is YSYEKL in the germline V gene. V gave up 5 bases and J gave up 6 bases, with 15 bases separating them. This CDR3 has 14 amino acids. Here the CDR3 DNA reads TGCGCCAGCAGCTCAGGGCTGGGGCCGGATACGCAGTATTTT. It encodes CASSSGLGPDTQYF.

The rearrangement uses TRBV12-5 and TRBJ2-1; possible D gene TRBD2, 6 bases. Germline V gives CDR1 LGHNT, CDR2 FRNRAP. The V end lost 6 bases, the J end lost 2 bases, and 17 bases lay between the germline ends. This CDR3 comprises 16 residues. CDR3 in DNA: TGTGCTAGTGGATCCTGGAATGCGGGAACCTACAATGAGCAGTTCTTC. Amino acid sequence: CASGSWNAGTYNEQFF.

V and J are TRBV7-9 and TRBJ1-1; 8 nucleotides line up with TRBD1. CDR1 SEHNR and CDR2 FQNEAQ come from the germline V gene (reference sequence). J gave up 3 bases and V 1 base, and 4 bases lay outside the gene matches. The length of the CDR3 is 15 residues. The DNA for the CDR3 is TGTGCCAGCAGCTTAGGGACAGGGATGGACACTGAAGCTTTCTTT. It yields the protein CASSLGTGMDTEAFF.

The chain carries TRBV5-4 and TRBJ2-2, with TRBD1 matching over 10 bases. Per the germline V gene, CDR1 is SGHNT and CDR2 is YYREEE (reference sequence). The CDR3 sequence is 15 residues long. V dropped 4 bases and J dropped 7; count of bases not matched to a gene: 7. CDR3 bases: TGTGCCAGCAGCCACCGGGACAGGGGTCACGGGGAGCTGTTTTTT. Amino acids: CASSHRDRGHGELFF. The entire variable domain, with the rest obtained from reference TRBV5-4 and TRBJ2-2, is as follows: ETGVTQSPTHLIKTRGQQVTLRCSSQSGHNTVSWYQQALGQGPQFIFQYYREEENGRGNFPPRFSGLQFPNYSSELNVNALELDDSALYLCASSHRDRGHGELFFGEGSRLTVL.

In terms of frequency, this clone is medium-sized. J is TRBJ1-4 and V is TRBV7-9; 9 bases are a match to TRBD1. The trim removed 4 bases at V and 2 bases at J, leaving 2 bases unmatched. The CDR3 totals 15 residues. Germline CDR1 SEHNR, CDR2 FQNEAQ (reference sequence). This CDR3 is CASSSDRGTNEKLFF. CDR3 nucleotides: TGTGCCAGCAGCTCAGACAGGGGGACTAATGAAAAACTGTTTTTT.

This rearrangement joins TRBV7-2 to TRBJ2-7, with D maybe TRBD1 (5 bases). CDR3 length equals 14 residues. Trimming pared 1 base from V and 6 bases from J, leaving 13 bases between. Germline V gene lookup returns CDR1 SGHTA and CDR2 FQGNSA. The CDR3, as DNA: TGTGCCAGCAGCTTAGGGGCAGGGTCGGGCGAGCAGTACTTC. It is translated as CASSLGAGSGEQYF.

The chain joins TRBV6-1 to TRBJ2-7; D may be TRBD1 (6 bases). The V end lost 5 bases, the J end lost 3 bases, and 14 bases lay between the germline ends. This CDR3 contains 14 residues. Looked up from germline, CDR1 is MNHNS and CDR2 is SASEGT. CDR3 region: CASSPERGFYEQYV. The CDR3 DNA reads TGTGCCAGCAGTCCCGAGAGGGGGTTCTACGAGCAGTACGTC.

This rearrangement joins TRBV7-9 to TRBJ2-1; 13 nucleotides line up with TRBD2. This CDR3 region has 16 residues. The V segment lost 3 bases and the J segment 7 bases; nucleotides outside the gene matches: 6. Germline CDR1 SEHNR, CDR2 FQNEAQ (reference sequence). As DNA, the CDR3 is TGTGCCAGCAGCTTCCGGACTAGCGGGAGTGCGAATGAGCAGTTCTTC. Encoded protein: CASSFRTSGSANEQFF.